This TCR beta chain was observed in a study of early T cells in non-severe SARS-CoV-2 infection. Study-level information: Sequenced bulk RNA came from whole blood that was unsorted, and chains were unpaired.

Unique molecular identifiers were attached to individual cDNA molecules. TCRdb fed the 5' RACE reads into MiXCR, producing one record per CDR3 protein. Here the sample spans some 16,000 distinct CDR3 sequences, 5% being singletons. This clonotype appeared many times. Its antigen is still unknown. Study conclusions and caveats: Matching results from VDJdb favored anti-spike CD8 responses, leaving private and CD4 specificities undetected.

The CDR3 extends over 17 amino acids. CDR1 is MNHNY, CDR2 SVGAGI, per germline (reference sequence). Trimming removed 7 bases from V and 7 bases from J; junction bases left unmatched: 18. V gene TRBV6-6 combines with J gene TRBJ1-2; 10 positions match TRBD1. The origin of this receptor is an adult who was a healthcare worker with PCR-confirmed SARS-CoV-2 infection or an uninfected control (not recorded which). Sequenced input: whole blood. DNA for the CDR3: TGTGCCAGCAACCCACCGGGACAGGGGCCCCCTCAAGGTGGCTACACCTTC. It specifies CASNPPGQGPPQGGYTF.